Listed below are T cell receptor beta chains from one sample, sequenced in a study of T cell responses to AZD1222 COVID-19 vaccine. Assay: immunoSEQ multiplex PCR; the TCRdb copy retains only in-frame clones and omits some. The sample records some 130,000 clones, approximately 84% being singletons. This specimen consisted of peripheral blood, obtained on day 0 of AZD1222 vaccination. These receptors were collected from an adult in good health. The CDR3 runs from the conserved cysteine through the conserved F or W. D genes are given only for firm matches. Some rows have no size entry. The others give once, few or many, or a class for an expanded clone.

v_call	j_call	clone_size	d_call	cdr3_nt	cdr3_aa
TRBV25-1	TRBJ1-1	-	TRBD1	TGTGCCAGCAGCCAGACAGGGGGAAGGAACACTGAAGCTTTCTTT	CASSQTGGRNTEAFF
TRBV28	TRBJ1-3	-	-	TGTGCCAGCACCGCAAGCGACTACTACTCTGGAAACACCATATATTTT	CASTASDYYSGNTIYF
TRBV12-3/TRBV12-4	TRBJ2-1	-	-	TGTGCCAGCAGTTTAGCGGCGGCGGAGCAGTTCTTC	CASSLAAAEQFF
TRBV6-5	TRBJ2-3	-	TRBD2	TGTGCCAGCAGAGGGACTAGCTCAGATACGCAGTATTTT	CASRGTSSDTQYF
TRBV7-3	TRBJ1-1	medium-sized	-	TGTGCCAGCAGCTTAAATGGAGGGGACCGGACTGAAGCTTTCTTT	CASSLNGGDRTEAFF
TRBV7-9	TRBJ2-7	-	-	TGTGCCAGCAGCTTAGCGAAGTTCGGTTCTGGCGTTTTTACCTACGAGCAGTACTTC	CASSLAKFGSGVFTYEQYF
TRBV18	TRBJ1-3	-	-	TGTGCCAGCTCACCGGGAGCAGCCTCTGGAAACACCATATATTTT	CASSPGAASGNTIYF
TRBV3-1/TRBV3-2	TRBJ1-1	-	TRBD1	TGTGCCAGCATCGGGACAGGGAATTCTGAAGCTTTCTTT	CASIGTGNSEAFF
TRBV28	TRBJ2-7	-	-	TGTGCCAGCAGTTTTGGAGTTTTTTCTACTACCGACCCCTACGAGCAGTACTTC	CASSFGVFSTTDPYEQYF
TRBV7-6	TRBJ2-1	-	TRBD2	TGTGCCAGCAGCGAAACTGCGGGGGTTGAGCAGTTCTTC	CASSETAGVEQFF
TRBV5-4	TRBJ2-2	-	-	TGTGCCAGCAGCTTGGTGGGGGCGAACACCGGGGAGCTGTTTTTT	CASSLVGANTGELFF
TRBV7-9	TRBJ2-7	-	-	TGTGCCAGCAGCCATCGACAGACACGGTACGAGCAGTACTTC	CASSHRQTRYEQYF
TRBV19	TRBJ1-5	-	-	TGTGCCAGCCGGGGGCGGGCGGGTCAGCCCCAGCATTTT	CASRGRAGQPQHF
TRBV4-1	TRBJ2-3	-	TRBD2	TGCGCCAGCAGCCTAGCGGGTCTGGGCACAGATACGCAGTATTTT	CASSLAGLGTDTQYF
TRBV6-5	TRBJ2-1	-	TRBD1	TGTGCCAGCAGCGAGGGGACAGGGACAAGGGAGCAGTTCTTC	CASSEGTGTREQFF
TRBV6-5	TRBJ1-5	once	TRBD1	TGTGCCAGCAGACACAGGGGAGGTCAGCCCCAGCATTTT	CASRHRGGQPQHF
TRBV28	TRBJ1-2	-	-	TGTGCCAGCAGCCCCCCGGGTATTATTCATGGCTACACCTTC	CASSPPGIIHGYTF
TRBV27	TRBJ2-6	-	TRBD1	TGTGCCAGCAGTTCCGAATTGGGCAGGGGGCTTCCTGGGGCCAACGTCCTGACTTTC	CASSSELGRGLPGANVLTF
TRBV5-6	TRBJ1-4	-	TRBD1	TGTGCCAGCAGCTGGACCCAGGGGGCATTTCGGGAAAAACTGTTTTTT	CASSWTQGAFREKLFF
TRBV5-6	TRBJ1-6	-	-	TGTGCCAGCAGCTTGAGCGGGAGCTCCTATAATTCACCCCTCCACTTT	CASSLSGSSYNSPLHF